Presented here are 14 T cell receptor beta chains from one specimen sequenced in a study of T cell repertoires in ileal Crohn's disease. Time point reported: neoterminal ileum biopsy at postoperative endoscopy, about 6 months after surgery. The data were produced by immunoSEQ multiplex PCR, yet TCRdb's version contains in-frame clones alone and is incomplete. This table holds about 59,000 clones, around 90% found once. What was sequenced was ileal tissue. These receptor sequences come from an adult with Crohn's disease.

J is TRBJ2-2 and V is TRBV18; no firm D call. The CDR3 length is 15 residues. The germline V gene has CDR1 KGHSH and CDR2 LQKENI. Trimming took 0 bases from V and 0 from J, leaving 5 bases between them. CDR3 nucleotide sequence: TGTGCCAGCTCACCACCGTCTCCGAACACCGGGGAGCTGTTTTTT. Translating gives CASSPPSPNTGELFF.

This clone appeared a single time. The V and J genes are TRBV7-9 and TRBJ2-7; 11 nucleotides align to TRBD1. CDR1 and CDR2 (germline): SEHNR, FQNEAQ (reference sequence). The CDR3 sequence is 17 residues long. Losses at the gene ends were 6 bases for V and 7 bases for J; bases not matched to a gene: 17. Written as DNA, the CDR3 is TGTGCCAGCAGTCACGCCGGACAGGGGGCGGGGCCGCTTGAGCAGTACGTC. As protein: CASSHAGQGAGPLEQYV.

A note on this clone: Distinct nucleotide sequences in the sample also encode this CDR3. The genes are TRBV9 and TRBJ2-1; TRBD2 matches 8 bases. The V segment lost 0 bases and the J segment 7 bases; nucleotides outside the gene matches: 6. This CDR3 has 15 residues. Germline values: CDR1 SGDLS, CDR2 YYNGEE. The CDR3 loop reads CASSVVSGSSNEQFF. CDR3 nucleotides: TGTGCCAGCAGCGTAGTGAGCGGGAGTTCGAATGAGCAGTTCTTC.

The chain has TRBV27 and TRBJ2-2, with D maybe TRBD1 (5 bases). Germline-derived CDR1 and CDR2 are MNHEY and SMNVEV (reference sequence). This CDR3 is built from 18 residues. V shed 3 bases and J shed 6 bases, with 23 bases lying between them. As DNA, the CDR3 is TGTGCCAGCAGTTTCCGCCCTGCCATAGGGGTTATGTCCGGGGAGCTGTTTTTT. Encoded protein: CASSFRPAIGVMSGELFF.

This clone was counted once. The V call is TRBV4-3, the J call TRBJ2-7; D is perhaps TRBD2 (5 bases). This CDR3 region has 13 residues. CDR1 is LGHNA, CDR2 YSLEER, per germline. V lost 3 bases and J 6 bases, leaving 12 bases between the germline ends. The chain's CDR3 is CASSHFGMGEQYF. The CDR3 bases are TGCGCCAGCAGCCACTTCGGGATGGGCGAGCAGTACTTC.

CDR3 sequence: CASRDRRQAVQFF. In nucleotides, the CDR3 is TGTGCCAGCAGAGATAGACGACAAGCGGTGCAGTTCTTC. The J gene is TRBJ2-1, the V gene TRBV2; TRBD2 is a possible D gene (5 bases). CDR1 is SNHLY and CDR2 is FYNNEI in the germline V gene. The CDR3 spans 13 residues. The V and J ends lost 6 bases and 12 bases respectively, with 18 bases between them.

J is TRBJ1-2 and V is TRBV2, with D possibly matching TRBD1 (5 bases). CDR1 and CDR2 from the germline V gene are SNHLY and FYNNEI. The CDR3 length is 16 residues. Trimming stripped 4 bases from V and 5 bases from J, with 20 bases between. CDR3 bases: TGTGCCAGCAGTGCAAGCGGGGCGAGAGGCTCGTATGGCTACACCTTC. Its protein is CASSASGARGSYGYTF.

The chain is built from TRBV30 and TRBJ1-5, with no clear D. V shed 2 bases and J shed 5 bases, with 10 bases lying between them. This CDR3 spans 13 amino acids. Germline-derived CDR1 and CDR2 are GTSNPN and SVGIG (reference sequence). The CDR3 reads CAWSQGRYQPQHF. As DNA, the CDR3 is TGTGCCTGGAGTCAAGGGAGATATCAGCCCCAGCATTTT. Full variable domain (remainder filled in from reference TRBV30 and TRBJ1-5): SQTIHQWPATLVQPVGSPLSLECTVEGTSNPNLYWYRQAAGRGLQLLFYSVGIGQISSEVPQNLSASRPQDRQFILSSKKLLLSDSGFYLCAWSQGRYQPQHFGDGTRLSIL.

As to this clone: An end of the junction differs from the germline gene, which may be a read error. The chain employs TRBV7-7 and TRBJ2-1, with D perhaps TRBD2 (6 bases). The CDR3 has 13 residues. Germline values: CDR1 SSHAT, CDR2 FNYEAQ (reference sequence). The CDR3, as DNA: TGTGCTAGCAGCTTAAGGTCTAGCGATGAGCAGTTCTTC. This gives the protein CASSLRSSDEQFF.

The V gene is TRBV2, the J gene TRBJ1-2, with no clear D. This CDR3 is 10 amino acids long. Germline V gives CDR1 SNHLY, CDR2 FYNNEI. The V and J ends lost 5 bases and 14 bases respectively, with 12 bases between them. The CDR3 DNA reads TGTGCCAGCAGTAACCCCGTTACAACCTTC. Amino acid sequence: CASSNPVTTF.

The chain combines TRBV18 with TRBJ2-1, with 8 bases matching TRBD2. The germline gives CDR1 KGHSH, CDR2 LQKENI. The CDR3 runs 16 residues. V dropped 5 bases and J dropped 0; count of bases not matched to a gene: 6. CDR3 DNA: TGTGCCAGCTCAAATATAGCGGGAAGCTCCTACAATGAGCAGTTCTTC. Protein: CASSNIAGSSYNEQFF. The complete variable domain, with remaining parts taken from reference TRBV18 and TRBJ2-1, reads NAGVMQNPRHLVRRRGQEARLRCSPMKGHSHVYWYRQLPEEGLKFMVYLQKENIIDESGMPKERFSAEFPKEGPSILRIQQVVRGDSAAYFCASSNIAGSSYNEQFFGPGTRLTVL.

DNA for the CDR3: TGTGCCAGCAGGGGGCGACCCGACCGAAATGGCTACACCTTC. Its translation: CASRGRPDRNGYTF. This chain uses TRBV27 with TRBJ1-2, with D tentatively TRBD1 (5 bases). CDR1 is MNHEY and CDR2 is SMNVEV in the germline V gene (reference sequence). The CDR3 is 14 residues long. V gave up 6 bases and J gave up 6 bases, with 17 bases separating them.

The rearrangement uses TRBV28 and TRBJ1-2; the D is unclear. The germline gives CDR1 MDHEN, CDR2 SYDVKM. CDR3 length: 17 amino acids. The V gene lost 5 bases and the J gene lost 4 bases, with 23 bases spanning the gap. CDR3 in DNA: TGTGCCAGCAGTCCATATTTAGGATCGGAGGTGGGCTATGGCTACACCTTC. Protein: CASSPYLGSEVGYGYTF.

The genes are TRBV7-8 and TRBJ2-7; possibly TRBD1 for D (5 bases). This CDR3 is built from 13 residues. Germline CDR1 SGHVS, CDR2 FQNEAQ. Trimming stripped 4 bases from V and 4 bases from J, with 11 bases between. This CDR3 is CASSSLQGYEQYF. DNA for the CDR3: TGTGCCAGCAGCTCACTTCAGGGTTACGAGCAGTACTTC.